This TCR beta chain comes out of a study of cytomegalovirus exposure and HLA in healthy donors. This clone was found once. The antigen remains unidentified. The CDR3 has 14 amino acids. The germline V gene has CDR1 MNHNY and CDR2 SVGAGI (reference sequence). V was cut by 3 bases and J by 7 bases, with 16 bases left in between. The study's findings and limits: From TCR beta sequences, most subjects' HLA-A and HLA-B alleles were reportedly predicted accurately. Researchers reported from a later analysis that most CMV-associated TCR beta chains appeared HLA-restricted.

PCR was performed using 60 Vbeta and 13 Jbeta primers. The table came from immunoSEQ multiplex PCR; TCRdb's copy has only in-frame clones and leaves some out. Of 65,000 to 85,000 clones listed, around 80% are singletons. This clonotype was sampled from a man aged 45-60 years in good health and CMV-seropositive. The chain joins TRBV6-6 to TRBJ2-7; D perhaps matches TRBD2 (6 bases). The sequenced sample consisted of PBMCs. DNA for the CDR3: TGTGCCAGCAGTTATTCTAGCGCAGGGTGGGAGCAGTACTTC. The encoded protein is CASSYSSAGWEQYF.